These T cell receptor beta chains were read from a single sample in a study of blood T cell repertoires in COVID-19. Sequencing was performed with immunoSEQ multiplex PCR; in TCRdb, only in-frame clones are kept and a portion is missing. The sample includes fewer than 110,000 clones, approximately 88% of them seen just once. Sequences were obtained from peripheral blood. All receptors come from a woman aged 60 to 75 with acute or convalescent COVID-19. CDR3s leave out the opening cysteine and the closing phenylalanine or tryptophan.

V gene	J gene	CDR3 protein
TRBV30	TRBJ1-4	AWRVGANEKLF
TRBV4-2	TRBJ2-1	ASSHPEAGGRGNEQF
TRBV28	TRBJ2-1	ASWGVYNEQF
TRBV27	TRBJ2-3	ASSFRPITDTQY
TRBV7-7	TRBJ2-1	ASSLGLASHLDEQF
TRBV9	TRBJ2-1	ASSVGWSSSYNEQF
TRBV7-9	TRBJ2-3	ASSFIAASTDTQY
TRBV5-1	TRBJ1-4	ASSSTTGGKGRTNEKLF
TRBV3-1/TRBV3-2	TRBJ2-1	ASSQGLYNEQF
TRBV19	TRBJ1-4	ASSPRSWPANEKLF
TRBV25-1	TRBJ1-1	ASSSLDSLMNTEAF
TRBV5-1	TRBJ1-5	ASRPGSSDGQPQH
TRBV6-5	TRBJ1-5	ASSYAGGQPQH
TRBV11-2	TRBJ2-1	ASSLVQGPYNEQF
TRBV7-2	TRBJ1-5	ASSLQGFQGQPQH
TRBV12-3/TRBV12-4	TRBJ1-1	ASSLQGSTEAF
TRBV9	TRBJ1-1	ASSGLQGVNTEAF
TRBV19	TRBJ2-1	ASSSFSGDEQF
TRBV2	TRBJ2-5	ASSDLPGETQY
TRBV7-9	TRBJ2-1	ASSFSGSKDEQF
TRBV10-3	TRBJ1-2	AIMGQGDYGYT
TRBV5-6	TRBJ1-4	ASSLRPVGGEKLF
TRBV10-1	TRBJ1-1	ASSESTGMGAEAF
TRBV29-1	TRBJ2-3	SANMWDTQY
TRBV6-2/TRBV6-3	TRBJ1-1	ASSYSYTGRDADTEAF
TRBV10-3	TRBJ2-3	AISARDLGDTQY
TRBV7-2	TRBJ1-2	ASSLGHLGSDYGYT